Each of the 10 T cell receptor beta chains below was sequenced from the same sample in a study of cytomegalovirus exposure and HLA in healthy donors. The PCR made use of 60 Vbeta and 13 Jbeta primers. TCRdb keeps only in-frame clones here, not all; method: immunoSEQ multiplex PCR. Found here are 120,000 or so clones, over 60% of them singletons; the top ten hold more than 1%. Sequencing was done on a sample of PBMCs. These receptors all come from a female donor in good health and CMV-seronegative.

In nucleotides, the CDR3 is TGCGCCAGCAGTCGGGGCGGGACAGGGAGCACAGATACGCAGTATTTT. This gives the protein CASSRGGTGSTDTQYF. This sequence joins TRBV5-1 and TRBJ2-3; 9 bases are shared with TRBD1. The CDR3 is 16 residues long. Looked up from germline, CDR1 is SGHRS and CDR2 is YFSETQ. J lost 0 bases, V lost 5 bases, and 7 bases had no gene match.

This sequence joins TRBV2 and TRBJ2-5; D is perhaps TRBD1 (6 bases). Gene TRBJ2-7 matches the end of the DNA better, so the J call may be wrong. The V gene's germline CDR1 is SNHLY and CDR2 FYNNEI. The CDR3 consists of 12 residues. DNA for the CDR3: TGTGCCAGCAGCCACCACAGGGCCGAGCAGTACTTC. Its protein product is CASSHHRAEQYF.

The chain couples TRBV27 to TRBJ2-5; D may be TRBD2 (6 bases). In germline, CDR1 is MNHEY, CDR2 SMNVEV (reference sequence). The CDR3 has 16 amino acids. The V end was cut by 3 bases, the J end by 1 base, with 15 bases between. The CDR3 sequence: CASSLWSGDLQETQYF. In DNA form, the CDR3 reads TGTGCCAGCAGTTTGTGGTCGGGGGACCTCCAAGAGACCCAGTACTTC.

V gene TRBV10-1 combines with J gene TRBJ2-3; D gene unclear. Looked up from germline, CDR1 is WNHNN and CDR2 is SYGVQD (reference sequence). The CDR3 runs 14 residues. Trimming cost V 0 bases and J 2 bases, with 6 bases left between them. This chain's CDR3 is CASSESAATDTQYF. CDR3 nucleotides: TGCGCCAGCAGTGAGTCGGCCGCCACAGATACGCAGTATTTT.

The chain links TRBV6-1 to TRBJ2-3, with TRBD1 matching over 7 bases. This CDR3 comprises 14 residues. CDR1 is MNHNS, CDR2 SASEGT, per germline. After removal of 8 bases from V and 2 bases from J, the junction contained 7 bases not matched to a gene. CDR3 sequence reads: CASGRQGYTDTQYF. CDR3 coding DNA: TGTGCCAGCGGAAGACAGGGCTACACAGATACGCAGTATTTT.

J is TRBJ2-3 and V is TRBV10-1; 9 bases align to TRBD2. There are 15 residues in the CDR3. The junction had 3 bases not matched to a gene; V was cut back by 0 bases and J by 5 bases. The germline V gene has CDR1 WNHNN and CDR2 SYGVQD (reference sequence). The CDR3 reads CASSESPSGVDTQYF. CDR3 in DNA: TGCGCCAGCAGTGAGTCCCCTAGCGGGGTAGATACGCAGTATTTT.

The chain's CDR3 is CASSYSFSDTQYF. DNA of the CDR3: TGTGCCAGCAGTTATTCGTTCTCAGATACGCAGTATTTT. V and J are TRBV6-5 and TRBJ2-3; D is ambiguous. The V gene lost 3 bases and the J gene lost 4 bases, with 8 bases spanning the gap. CDR1 and CDR2 (germline): MNHEY, SVGAGI. The CDR3 is 13 amino acids.

V is TRBV9 and J is TRBJ2-3; the match to TRBD2 covers 8 bases. The J segment lost 6 bases and the V segment lost 0 bases, leaving 6 bases of the junction unmatched. The CDR3 spans 15 residues. Germline V gene lookup returns CDR1 SGDLS and CDR2 YYNGEE. The CDR3 sequence is CASSVGLSGGDTQYF. CDR3 bases: TGTGCCAGCAGCGTAGGGCTATCGGGGGGGGATACGCAGTATTTT.

The V call is TRBV9, the J call TRBJ2-1; no firm D call. Germline V gene sequence: CDR1 SGDLS, CDR2 YYNGEE. V was pared by 3 bases and J by 9 bases, with 7 bases between. The CDR3 length is 11 residues. In DNA, the CDR3 is TGTGCCAGCAGCGACCTCGGTGAGCAGTTCTTC. Translation gives CASSDLGEQFF.

This clone came up a few times. This sequence joins TRBV6-5 and TRBJ2-7; 7 positions agree with TRBD1. Trimming cost V 6 bases and J 0 bases; bases outside gene matches: 8. The CDR3 covers 15 residues. CDR1 is MNHEY and CDR2 is SVGAGI in the germline V gene. The chain's CDR3 is CASSRTGESSYEQYF. The CDR3 coding sequence is TGTGCCAGCAGCCGGACAGGCGAGAGCTCCTACGAGCAGTACTTC.